The 9 T cell receptor beta chains presented below share a single source sample, sequenced in a study of cytomegalovirus exposure and HLA in healthy donors. Amplification used 60 Vbeta primers and 13 Jbeta primers. Method: immunoSEQ multiplex PCR; TCRdb's copy keeps in-frame clones and lacks some. The sample yields under 200,000 clones, around 80% seen once. The sequenced material came from PBMCs. These receptors were collected from a woman in her twenties or thirties in good health and CMV-seropositive.

This clone has a single count. The chain is built from TRBV5-1 and TRBJ2-7, with 10 bases that match TRBD1. With 2 bases clipped from V and 5 bases from J, the junction kept 16 bases outside the gene matches. The CDR3 sequence is 18 residues long. Germline CDR1 and CDR2: SGHRS and YFSETQ. This CDR3 is CASSLRRTGGTGGHEQYF. Written as DNA, the CDR3 is TGCGCCAGCAGCTTACGAAGGACAGGGGGAACGGGGGGCCACGAGCAGTACTTC.

The chain couples TRBV19 to TRBJ1-2; D is possibly TRBD1 (6 bases). The V end lost 7 bases, the J end lost 1 base, and 19 bases lay between the germline ends. CDR3 length: 16 residues. CDR1 and CDR2 from the germline V gene are LNHDA and SQIVND (reference sequence). The CDR3 here is CASMLRGQLDNYGYTF. CDR3 bases: TGTGCCAGTATGCTGAGGGGACAACTAGATAACTATGGCTACACCTTC. The variable domain in full, completed from reference TRBV19 and TRBJ1-2, reads DGGITQSPKYLFRKEGQNVTLSCEQNLNHDAMYWYRQDPGQGLRLIYYSQIVNDFQKGDIAEGYSVSREKKESFPLTVTSAQKNPTAFYLCASMLRGQLDNYGYTFGSGTRLTVV.

The genes are TRBV5-1 and TRBJ2-2, with a tentative D call TRBD2 (7 bases). The CDR3 totals 16 residues. Looked up from germline, CDR1 is SGHRS and CDR2 is YFSETQ. Trimming shortened V by 1 base and J by 1 base, and 11 bases separated the two germline ends. CDR3 residues: CASSLFGGQNTGELFF. DNA for the CDR3: TGCGCCAGCAGCTTGTTCGGGGGGCAGAACACCGGGGAGCTGTTTTTT.

V gene TRBV27 combines with J gene TRBJ1-4; tentative D call: TRBD1 (6 bases). The V end was cut by 3 bases, the J end by 8 bases, with 22 bases between. Germline CDR1 is MNHEY and CDR2 is SMNVEV (reference sequence). There are 17 residues in the CDR3. DNA for the CDR3: TGTGCCAGCAGTTTTAGAGCCCCCAGCAGGGGTGGGGAAAAACTGTTTTTT. As protein: CASSFRAPSRGGEKLFF.

This clone came up once. This sequence joins TRBV5-1 and TRBJ2-3, with 9 bases fitting TRBD1. With 2 bases clipped from V and 4 bases from J, the junction kept 8 bases outside the gene matches. Germline CDR1 SGHRS, CDR2 YFSETQ. This CDR3 region has 16 residues. The CDR3 DNA reads as TGCGCCAGCAGCTTCTACAGGGGGCGCAGGGCAGATACGCAGTATTTT. Translation: CASSFYRGRRADTQYF.

This clone has just a few counts. The V and J genes are TRBV29-1 and TRBJ2-3; 15 nucleotides agree with TRBD2. The CDR3 runs 18 residues. V dropped 6 bases and J dropped 2; count of bases not matched to a gene: 12. Germline assignment: CDR1 SQVTM and CDR2 ANQGSEA. CDR3 DNA: TGCAGCGTCGAGGGACTAGCGGGGGGCCTTGGATACACAGATACGCAGTATTTT. Its protein is CSVEGLAGGLGYTDTQYF.

The CDR3 coding sequence is TGTGCCAGCAGTTACTCGAGCATCTCTGGGGCCAACGTCCTGACTTTC. Translation gives CASSYSSISGANVLTF. The rearrangement links TRBV6-6 to TRBJ2-6; unclear D gene. There are 16 residues in the CDR3. Germline assignment: CDR1 MNHNY and CDR2 SVGAGI (reference sequence). V shed 0 bases and J shed 0 bases, with 6 bases lying between them.

V gene TRBV10-3 combines with J gene TRBJ2-1, with D perhaps TRBD1 (6 bases). V gave up 4 bases and J gave up 9 bases, with 10 bases separating them. This CDR3 has 12 amino acids. In germline, CDR1 is ENHRY, CDR2 SYGVKD. The CDR3 loop is CAISARGSEQFF. As DNA, the CDR3 is TGTGCCATCAGTGCAAGGGGGAGTGAGCAGTTCTTC.

This clone showed up just once. The chain joins TRBV27 to TRBJ1-1, with 7 bases lining up with TRBD1. With 2 bases clipped from V and 11 bases from J, the junction kept 8 bases outside the gene matches. The CDR3 is 13 amino acids. CDR1 and CDR2 from the germline V gene are MNHEY and SMNVEV (reference sequence). In DNA, the CDR3 is TGTGCCAGCAGTTTAAACAGGGGATCTCGGGCTTTCTTT. Translation gives CASSLNRGSRAFF.